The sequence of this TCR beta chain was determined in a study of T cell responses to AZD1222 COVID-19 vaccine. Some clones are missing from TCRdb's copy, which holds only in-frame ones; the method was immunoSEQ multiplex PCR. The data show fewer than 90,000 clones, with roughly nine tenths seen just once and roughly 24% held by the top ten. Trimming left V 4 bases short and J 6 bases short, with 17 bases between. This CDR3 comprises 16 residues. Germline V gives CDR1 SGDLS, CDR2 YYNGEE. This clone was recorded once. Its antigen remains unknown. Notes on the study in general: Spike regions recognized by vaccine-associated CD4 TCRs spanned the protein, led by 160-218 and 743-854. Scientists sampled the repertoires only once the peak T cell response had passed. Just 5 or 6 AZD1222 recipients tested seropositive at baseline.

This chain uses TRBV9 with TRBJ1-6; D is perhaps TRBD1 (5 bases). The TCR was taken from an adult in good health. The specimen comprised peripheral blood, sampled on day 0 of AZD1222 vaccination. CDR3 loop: CASSLTGQGGNSPLHF. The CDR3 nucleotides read TGTGCCAGCAGCCTGACCGGCCAGGGCGGTAATTCACCCCTCCACTTT.